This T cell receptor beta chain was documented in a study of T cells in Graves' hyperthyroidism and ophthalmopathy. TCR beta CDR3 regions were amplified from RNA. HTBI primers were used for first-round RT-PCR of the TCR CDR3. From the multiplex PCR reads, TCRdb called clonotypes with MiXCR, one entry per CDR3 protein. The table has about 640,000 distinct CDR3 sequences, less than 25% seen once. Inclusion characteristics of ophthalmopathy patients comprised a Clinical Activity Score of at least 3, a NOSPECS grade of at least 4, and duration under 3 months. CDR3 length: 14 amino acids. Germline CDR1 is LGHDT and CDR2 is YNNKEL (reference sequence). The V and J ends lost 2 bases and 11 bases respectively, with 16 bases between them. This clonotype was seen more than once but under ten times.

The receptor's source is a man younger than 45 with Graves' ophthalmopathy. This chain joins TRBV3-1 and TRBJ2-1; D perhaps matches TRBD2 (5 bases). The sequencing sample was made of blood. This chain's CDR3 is CASSQQIPGMKQFF. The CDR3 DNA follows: TGTGCCAGCAGCCAACAAATTCCCGGGATGAAGCAGTTCTTC.